A single sample is the source of the 27 T cell receptor beta chains below, sequenced in a study of STAT5B mutations in CD4+ large granular lymphocyte leukemia. Profiling relied on immunoSEQ multiplex PCR, and the TCRdb table lists in-frame clones only, not all of them. The sample includes some 30,000 clones, around 80% of them seen just once. The sequenced sample consisted of CD4+ T cells from blood buffy coats. These TCRs come from a human donor in good health.

In this sample, this clone turned up a few times. CDR3 DNA sequence: TGTGCCAGCAGTTTCATACCGGGAGAGGGAGCTTTCTTT. Protein sequence: CASSFIPGEGAFF. The gene calls are TRBV6-6 and TRBJ1-1; no reliable D call. Germline V gene sequence: CDR1 MNHNY, CDR2 SVGAGI (reference sequence). There are 13 residues in the CDR3. The V gene lost 4 bases and the J gene lost 10 bases, with 16 bases spanning the gap.

This rearrangement joins TRBV7-2 to TRBJ1-1; the D is unclear. Looked up from germline, CDR1 is SGHTA and CDR2 is FQGNSA. Deletions cut 2 bases from V and 4 bases from J, with 11 bases between. This CDR3 region has 14 residues. This chain's CDR3 is CASSLYLEGTEAFF. The DNA of the CDR3 is TGTGCCAGCAGCTTATATTTGGAGGGCACTGAAGCTTTCTTT.

The gene calls are TRBV6-1 and TRBJ1-1; D possibly corresponds to TRBD1 (6 bases). Trimming took off 6 bases at V and 5 bases at J, with 22 bases between the two ends. The CDR3 runs to 16 residues. The germline V gene has CDR1 MNHNS and CDR2 SASEGT. For the CDR3, the DNA is TGTGCCAGCAGCGAAACGGGGGGGACAACGGGGACTGAAGCTTTCTTT. As protein: CASSETGGTTGTEAFF.

The chain carries TRBV28 and TRBJ2-3, with TRBD2 matching over 9 bases. Germline loops: CDR1 MDHEN, CDR2 SYDVKM. The CDR3 has 15 amino acids. V was clipped by 4 bases and J by 3 bases; unmatched bases: 5. CDR3: CASSSAGLATDTQYF. CDR3 coding DNA: TGTGCCAGCAGTTCGGCGGGACTAGCTACAGATACGCAGTATTTT. Full variable domain (remainder filled in from reference TRBV28 and TRBJ2-3): DVKVTQSSRYLVKRTGEKVFLECVQDMDHENMFWYRQDPGLGLRLIYFSYDVKMKEKGDIPEGYSVSREKKERFSLILESASTNQTSMYLCASSSAGLATDTQYFGPGTRLTVL.

The chain carries TRBV11-2 and TRBJ2-5; TRBD2 might be the D (7 bases). The V end was cut by 5 bases, the J end by 2 bases, with 12 bases between. CDR1 is SGHAT, CDR2 FQNNGV, per germline. The CDR3 length is 14 residues. The chain's CDR3 is CASSGGGGQETQYF. The CDR3 nucleotides read TGTGCCAGCAGCGGGGGGGGCGGTCAAGAGACCCAGTACTTC.

The CDR3 loop is CASTPYDGVYNEQFF. The CDR3 region has the DNA TGTGCCAGCACCCCTTATGATGGGGTATACAATGAGCAGTTCTTC. V and J are TRBV7-8 and TRBJ2-1; D not certain. Germline V gives CDR1 SGHVS, CDR2 FQNEAQ. The CDR3 is 15 amino acids. The ends were cut back, 7 bases at V and 4 bases at J, with 17 bases in the middle.

The gene calls are TRBV14 and TRBJ2-6, with no clear D. This CDR3 is 16 amino acids long. The ends were cut back, 0 bases at V and 0 bases at J, with 6 bases in the middle. Germline V CDR1 and CDR2: SGHDN, FVKESK. The DNA of the CDR3 is TGTGCCAGCAGCCAAGATGTAGGCTCTGGGGCCAACGTCCTGACTTTC. Translation gives CASSQDVGSGANVLTF.

V and J are TRBV7-8 and TRBJ1-5; 7 positions agree with TRBD1. Germline V gives CDR1 SGHVS, CDR2 FQNEAQ. This CDR3 has 16 residues. With V trimmed by 5 bases and J by 0 bases, 7 bases remained unmatched. This chain's CDR3 is CASSQDRDYSNQPQHF. CDR3 DNA sequence: TGTGCCAGCAGCCAAGACAGGGACTATAGCAATCAGCCCCAGCATTTT.

The chain has TRBV2 and TRBJ2-7, with D possibly TRBD1 on 6 matching bases. Per the germline V gene, CDR1 is SNHLY and CDR2 is FYNNEI. This CDR3 has 13 amino acids. With 6 bases removed from V and 8 bases from J, the gap between germline ends came to 17 bases. In DNA, the CDR3 is TGTGCCAGCAGCGCGACCTACAGGGACAAGCAGTACTTC. Protein sequence: CASSATYRDKQYF.

As DNA, the CDR3 is TGTGCCAGCTCACCCCGAGGACAGTCCGCATCTGGGGCCAACGTCCTGACTTTC. It translates to CASSPRGQSASGANVLTF. This chain uses TRBV18 with TRBJ2-6, with a possible D match to TRBD1 (6 bases). Looked up from germline, CDR1 is KGHSH and CDR2 is LQKENI. The CDR3 runs 18 residues. Trimming stripped 3 bases from V and 1 base from J, with 16 bases between.

The rearrangement links TRBV27 to TRBJ1-2, with TRBD1 as a possible D gene (5 bases). V lost 0 bases to trimming and J lost 3 bases, with 11 bases between them. CDR3 length equals 15 residues. Germline-derived CDR1 and CDR2 are MNHEY and SMNVEV (reference sequence). The CDR3, as DNA: TGTGCCAGCAGTTTATCCAGGGAGCCGCACTATGGCTACACCTTC. Translating it yields CASSLSREPHYGYTF.

The V call is TRBV6-5, the J call TRBJ1-1, with a weak D call TRBD1 (5 bases). CDR1 and CDR2 from the germline V gene are MNHEY and SVGAGI. The CDR3 totals 14 residues. Trimming left V 5 bases short and J 1 base short, with 11 bases between. The CDR3 here is CASSEGTANTEAFF. CDR3 nucleotide sequence: TGTGCCAGCAGTGAGGGGACTGCGAACACTGAAGCTTTCTTT.

A few counts support this clone. The chain recombines TRBV28 with TRBJ1-4; D remains unclear. Trimming took off 7 bases at V and 5 bases at J, with 8 bases between the two ends. Per the germline V gene, CDR1 is MDHEN and CDR2 is SYDVKM. This CDR3 comprises 12 residues. CDR3 sequence reads: CASMNWNEKLFF. The CDR3 DNA follows: TGTGCCAGCATGAATTGGAATGAAAAACTGTTTTTT.

This chain uses TRBV27 with TRBJ1-6; 9 nucleotides align to TRBD1. This CDR3 comprises 16 residues. The germline V gene encodes CDR1 MNHEY and CDR2 SMNVEV (reference sequence). The V and J ends lost 3 bases and 4 bases, in that order; junction bases with no gene match: 4. The CDR3: CASSFSGTGYNSPLHF. CDR3 bases: TGTGCCAGCAGTTTTTCCGGGACAGGGTATAATTCACCCCTCCACTTT.

This chain links TRBV29-1 with TRBJ2-2; 7 bases are a match to TRBD2. The ends lost 8 bases at V and 6 bases at J; junction bases unmatched: 3. Looked up from germline, CDR1 is SQVTM and CDR2 is ANQGSEA. The CDR3 sequence is 11 residues long. The CDR3 reads CSTREAGELFF. In nucleotides, the CDR3 is TGCAGCACCCGGGAGGCCGGGGAGCTGTTTTTT.

The chain has TRBV5-1 and TRBJ2-6, with 8 bases lining up with TRBD2. CDR1 and CDR2 (germline): SGHRS, YFSETQ. The CDR3 is 19 residues long. The junction had 11 bases not matched to a gene; V was cut back by 3 bases and J by 0 bases. CDR3 amino acids: CASSYTLTSEHSGANVLTF. Written as DNA, the CDR3 is TGCGCCAGCAGCTACACTCTGACTAGCGAACACTCTGGGGCCAACGTCCTGACTTTC. The variable domain in full, with the rest retrieved from reference TRBV5-1 and TRBJ2-6, is KAGVTQTPRYLIKTRGQQVTLSCSPISGHRSVSWYQQTPGQGLQFLFEYFSETQRNKGNFPGRFSGRQFSNSRSEMNVSTLELGDSALYLCASSYTLTSEHSGANVLTFGAGSRLTVL.

The V gene is TRBV28, the J gene TRBJ1-2, with a possible D match to TRBD1 (5 bases). Germline CDR1 reads MDHEN; CDR2 reads SYDVKM. Trimming took 6 bases from V and 8 from J, leaving 16 bases between them. This CDR3 spans 13 amino acids. CDR3 sequence (DNA): TGTGCCAGCAGCCTTGAACAGGTGCGGGGCTACACCTTC. It yields the protein CASSLEQVRGYTF.

V usage is TRBV7-9 and J usage is TRBJ1-1, with D maybe TRBD1 (5 bases). V lost 5 bases and J lost 8, with 12 bases in between. CDR3 length: 12 residues. In germline, CDR1 is SEHNR, CDR2 FQNEAQ (reference sequence). The CDR3 sequence: CASSLGGHEAFF. CDR3 nucleotide sequence: TGTGCCAGCAGCCTTGGCGGACACGAAGCTTTCTTT.

The V and J genes are TRBV18 and TRBJ1-1; a possible D gene is TRBD1 (6 bases). CDR1 is KGHSH, CDR2 LQKENI, per germline. This CDR3 region has 13 residues. The ends were cut back, 5 bases at V and 3 bases at J, with 10 bases in the middle. CDR3 sequence: CASSAGDYTEAFF. The CDR3 region has the DNA TGTGCCAGCTCAGCAGGGGACTACACTGAAGCTTTCTTT.

This sequence joins TRBV30 and TRBJ1-5; D is undetermined. CDR1 and CDR2 from the germline V gene are GTSNPN and SVGIG (reference sequence). The CDR3 contains 13 residues. The V end was cut by 2 bases, the J end by 4 bases, with 9 bases between. DNA for the CDR3: TGTGCCTGGAGTCGGGCAGAGAATCAGCCCCAGCATTTT. Protein product: CAWSRAENQPQHF.

This clone has only a few counts. The chain carries TRBV5-6 and TRBJ1-1; D unresolved. V was clipped by 4 bases and J by 8 bases, with 12 bases between them. Germline CDR1 SGHDT, CDR2 YYEEEE. This CDR3 has 12 residues. The CDR3 DNA reads TGTGCCAGCAGCCCCACATACGGGGAAGCTTTCTTT. The encoded protein is CASSPTYGEAFF.

Concerning this clone: The same CDR3 also results from other DNA sequences found in this sample. V usage is TRBV11-2 and J usage is TRBJ2-3; D call uncertain. The germline V and J ends were trimmed by 1 base and 1 base, with 0 bases remaining between them. Germline loops: CDR1 SGHAT, CDR2 FQNNGV. The CDR3 is 12 amino acids. The CDR3 DNA is TGTGCCAGCAGCTTAGGCACAGATACGCAGTATTTT. Residues: CASSLGTDTQYF.

This clone was seen a handful of times. The rearrangement uses TRBV6-6 and TRBJ1-1; D perhaps matches TRBD1 (6 bases). Germline V CDR1 and CDR2: MNHNY, SVGAGI (reference sequence). The CDR3 consists of 16 residues. The V end lost 3 bases, the J end lost 1 base, and 15 bases lay between the germline ends. The CDR3 reads CASSYSNRVRNTEAFF. CDR3 in DNA: TGTGCCAGCAGTTATTCGAACAGGGTACGGAACACTGAAGCTTTCTTT.

This clone occurred once. The rearrangement links TRBV28 to TRBJ2-1; TRBD1 matches at 8 bases. CDR1 MDHEN and CDR2 SYDVKM come from the germline V gene. The CDR3 length is 15 residues. V lost 4 bases to trimming and J lost 8 bases; unmatched junction nucleotides: 10. CDR3 protein: CASSSIQGEQDEQFF. For the CDR3, the DNA is TGTGCCAGCAGTTCGATACAGGGGGAGCAGGATGAGCAGTTCTTC.

This clone came up once. This rearrangement joins TRBV5-4 to TRBJ2-1; TRBD2 agrees at 8 bases. The CDR3 runs 16 residues. The ends lost 4 bases at V and 4 bases at J; junction bases unmatched: 10. Germline V gene sequence: CDR1 SGHNT, CDR2 YYREEE (reference sequence). CDR3 residues: CASSIGLAGLYNEQFF. The CDR3 nucleotides are TGTGCCAGCAGCATCGGACTAGCCGGCCTTTACAATGAGCAGTTCTTC. The whole variable domain, filled in from reference TRBV5-4 and TRBJ2-1, reads ETGVTQSPTHLIKTRGQQVTLRCSSQSGHNTVSWYQQALGQGPQFIFQYYREEENGRGNFPPRFSGLQFPNYSSELNVNALELDDSALYLCASSIGLAGLYNEQFFGPGTRLTVL.

The chain joins TRBV28 to TRBJ2-7; D is ambiguous. Germline CDR1 is MDHEN and CDR2 is SYDVKM. Trimming stripped 6 bases from V and 2 bases from J, with 11 bases between. The CDR3 contains 13 residues. The CDR3 bases are TGTGCCAGCAGGAGGACGTTTACCTACGAGCAGTACTTC. Amino acids: CASRRTFTYEQYF.

This clone has more than one count but fewer than ten. This chain joins TRBV19 and TRBJ1-6; no firm D call. The V and J ends lost 8 bases and 4 bases respectively, with 21 bases between them. Germline CDR1 and CDR2: LNHDA and SQIVND (reference sequence). This CDR3 region has 17 residues. The CDR3 sequence: CASGQSAGAAYNSPLHF. CDR3 nucleotides: TGTGCCAGTGGGCAATCGGCCGGCGCTGCATATAATTCACCCCTCCACTTT.